One sample yielded the 8 T cell receptor beta chains listed below, sequenced in a study of blood T cells in healthy people across ages. For the second PCR, which ran for roughly 6 to 12 cycles, a sample-barcoded 5' primer and a J-beta primer mix were used. From the 5' RACE reads, TCRdb called clonotypes with MiXCR, one entry per CDR3 protein. The sample shows roughly 900,000 distinct CDR3 sequences, about 44% of them seen only once. The sample taken for sequencing was blood. These receptors were obtained from a young man in good health.

The chain uses TRBV4-1 and TRBJ2-1; 11 bases are a match to TRBD2. Losses at the gene ends were 0 bases for V and 4 bases for J; bases not matched to a gene: 5. This CDR3 is built from 17 residues. Germline assignment: CDR1 MGHRA and CDR2 YSYEKL. CDR3 residues: CASSQDGLAGGYNEQFF. The CDR3 DNA sequence: TGCGCCAGCAGCCAAGACGGCCTAGCGGGAGGATACAATGAGCAGTTCTTC.

The chain joins TRBV4-1 to TRBJ1-1, with D perhaps matching TRBD1 (6 bases). Germline V lookup: CDR1 MGHRA, CDR2 YSYEKL. V lost 1 base to trimming and J lost 0 bases, with 9 bases between them. The CDR3 has 15 amino acids. CDR3 loop: CASSQGEGVNTEAFF. The CDR3 bases are TGCGCCAGCAGCCAAGGGGAGGGGGTGAACACTGAAGCTTTCTTT.

The chain has TRBV20-1 and TRBJ2-3; D remains ambiguous. The length of the CDR3 is 14 residues. V lost 0 bases and J 6 bases, leaving 13 bases between the germline ends. The V gene's germline CDR1 is DFQATT and CDR2 SNEGSKA (reference sequence). The CDR3 is CSARDPNSRDTQYF. The DNA for the CDR3 is TGCAGTGCTAGAGATCCGAACTCCAGGGATACGCAGTATTTT.

As concerns this clonotype: A much larger clone differs by one base, so this may be a read error. This chain links TRBV20-1 with TRBJ2-5, with 10 bases that match TRBD2. Germline CDR1 DFQATT, CDR2 SNEGSKA (reference sequence). CDR3 length: 14 residues. The CDR3 spells CGARRAGGLETQYF. The CDR3 nucleotides are TGCGGTGCTAGGAGAGCGGGGGGGCTAGAGACCCAGTACTTC.

This sequence joins TRBV6-5 and TRBJ1-4; maybe TRBD1 (5 bases). Germline V CDR1 and CDR2: MNHEY, SVGAGI. V gave up 6 bases and J gave up 5 bases, with 13 bases separating them. This CDR3 region has 14 residues. In nucleotides, the CDR3 is TGTGCCAGCAGGACCGACAGAGAAAATGAAAAACTGTTTTTT. Its protein product is CASRTDRENEKLFF.

The V gene is TRBV20-1, the J gene TRBJ1-2, with D maybe TRBD1 (6 bases). The CDR3 totals 13 residues. CDR1 is DFQATT, CDR2 SNEGSKA, per germline (reference sequence). V dropped 0 bases and J dropped 3 bases, with 8 bases sitting between them. The CDR3 region is CSAREDSDYGYTF. CDR3 nucleotide sequence: TGCAGTGCTAGAGAGGACAGTGACTATGGCTACACCTTC.

The V gene is TRBV4-1, the J gene TRBJ1-1; 10 nucleotides agree with TRBD1. CDR3 length: 15 amino acids. Trimming took 0 bases from V and 7 from J; bases not matched to a gene: 5. Germline V gives CDR1 MGHRA, CDR2 YSYEKL. CDR3 in amino acids: CASSQDGQGVSEAFF. CDR3 nucleotide sequence: TGCGCCAGCAGCCAAGATGGACAGGGGGTTAGTGAAGCTTTCTTT.

This clonotype showed up just a few times. The J gene is TRBJ1-4, the V gene TRBV10-3; D unresolved. V shed 5 bases and J shed 7 bases, with 14 bases lying between them. Per the germline V gene, CDR1 is ENHRY and CDR2 is SYGVKD. CDR3 length equals 14 residues. CDR3 DNA: TGTGCCATCAGTACCCAGGACGGCGGTGAAAAACTGTTTTTT. Protein product: CAISTQDGGEKLFF.